These 26 T cell receptor beta chains came from one sample sequenced in a study of T cell responses to AZD1222 COVID-19 vaccine. Using immunoSEQ multiplex PCR, the repertoire was profiled, and TCRdb retains in-frame clones only, with some absent. The table lists 75,000 to 95,000 clones, approximately 89% of them singletons. Sequencing was performed on peripheral blood, taken on day 0 of MenACWY control vaccination. The receptors were gathered from an adult in good health.

The V and J genes are TRBV19 and TRBJ2-3, with 8 bases lining up with TRBD2. V dropped 0 bases and J dropped 5; count of bases not matched to a gene: 22. The germline V gene encodes CDR1 LNHDA and CDR2 SQIVND (reference sequence). The CDR3 contains 21 residues. The chain's CDR3 is CASSIDRNPGLGSTYRDTQYF. The CDR3 DNA follows: TGTGCCAGTAGTATAGATCGCAATCCGGGACTAGGCTCAACTTACCGAGATACGCAGTATTTT.

The V gene is TRBV7-9, the J gene TRBJ1-3, with 7 bases fitting TRBD1. This CDR3 comprises 13 residues. Germline CDR1 SEHNR, CDR2 FQNEAQ (reference sequence). V lost 8 bases and J lost 4; bases outside the gene matches: 5. In DNA, the CDR3 is TGTGCCAGCGGGGACAGAGTCGGAAACACCATATATTTT. This translates into CASGDRVGNTIYF.

The CDR3 nucleotides read TGTGCCAGCAGACCTATCGGGGAGAGCACTGAAGCTTTCTTT. Amino acids: CASRPIGESTEAFF. The chain joins TRBV28 to TRBJ1-1, with unresolved D. CDR3 size: 14 residues. Trimming took 6 bases from V and 4 from J, leaving 15 bases between them. Germline CDR1 and CDR2: MDHEN and SYDVKM.

The gene calls are TRBV15 and TRBJ1-3; TRBD1 matches 10 bases. V lost 3 bases to trimming and J lost 1 base; unmatched junction nucleotides: 0. The CDR3 is made up of 15 amino acids. CDR1 and CDR2 from the germline V gene are LNHNV and YYDKDF (reference sequence). In DNA, the CDR3 is TGTGCCACCAGCAGGGGACAGGGGTCTGGAAACACCATATATTTT. Its translation: CATSRGQGSGNTIYF.

V usage is TRBV6-5 and J usage is TRBJ2-5; 10 bases align to TRBD2. Germline CDR1 MNHEY, CDR2 SVGAGI. Trimming cost V 2 bases and J 3 bases; bases outside gene matches: 6. CDR3 length equals 16 residues. The CDR3 is CASSYEFLAGEETQYF. The CDR3 DNA reads as TGTGCCAGCAGTTACGAGTTTCTAGCGGGGGAAGAGACCCAGTACTTC.

The chain links TRBV5-1 to TRBJ2-5; possible D gene TRBD2, 6 bases. V was shortened by 2 bases and J by 2 bases, with 13 bases between the two germline ends. This CDR3 has 15 amino acids. The germline gives CDR1 SGHRS, CDR2 YFSETQ. CDR3 region: CASSFLRGVQETQYF. CDR3 sequence (DNA): TGCGCCAGCAGCTTCTTGCGGGGAGTTCAAGAGACCCAGTACTTC.

This sequence joins TRBV7-9 and TRBJ2-3, with D perhaps TRBD2 (5 bases). V lost 2 bases and J 3 bases, leaving 6 bases between the germline ends. CDR1 is SEHNR, CDR2 FQNEAQ, per germline (reference sequence). This CDR3 region has 13 residues. CDR3 residues: CASSLTGTDTQYF. The CDR3 DNA is TGTGCCAGCAGCTTAACGGGAACAGATACGCAGTATTTT.

The chain combines TRBV24-1 with TRBJ1-1, with D maybe TRBD1 (6 bases). The length of the CDR3 is 14 residues. The V end lost 9 bases, the J end lost 3 bases, and 16 bases lay between the germline ends. Per germline, CDR1 KGHDR and CDR2 SFDVKD. CDR3 protein: CATSSGGQYTEAFF. The CDR3, as DNA: TGTGCCACCTCCTCCGGGGGGCAATACACTGAAGCTTTCTTT.

The rearrangement links TRBV19 to TRBJ1-5, with D tentatively TRBD1 (6 bases). Germline loops: CDR1 LNHDA, CDR2 SQIVND (reference sequence). The CDR3 is 14 residues long. The germline V and J ends were trimmed by 8 bases and 3 bases, with 14 bases remaining between them. This CDR3 reads CASGGREVNQPQHF. DNA of the CDR3: TGTGCCAGTGGGGGCAGAGAAGTCAATCAGCCCCAGCATTTT. Based on the CDR3 plus reference TRBV19 and TRBJ1-5, the full variable domain is DGGITQSPKYLFRKEGQNVTLSCEQNLNHDAMYWYRQDPGQGLRLIYYSQIVNDFQKGDIAEGYSVSREKKESFPLTVTSAQKNPTAFYLCASGGREVNQPQHFGDGTRLSIL.

The table lists this clone with a few counts. The chain employs TRBV9 and TRBJ1-6, with 10 bases that match TRBD1. Germline values: CDR1 SGDLS, CDR2 YYNGEE. Trimming took 7 bases from V and 10 from J; bases not matched to a gene: 11. The CDR3 sequence is 15 residues long. The CDR3 coding sequence is TGTGCCAGCGGCGAAGGGGGACAGGGGAAATCACCCCTCCACTTT. This translates into CASGEGGQGKSPLHF.

Concerning this clone: Other DNA sequences within the sample encode an identical CDR3. This chain links TRBV7-9 with TRBJ1-1; tentatively, D is TRBD1 (5 bases). The length of the CDR3 is 13 residues. The germline V gene has CDR1 SEHNR and CDR2 FQNEAQ (reference sequence). Trimming stripped 3 bases from V and 6 bases from J, with 11 bases between. CDR3 nucleotides: TGTGCCAGCAGCTTCTCAGGGATCCCTGAAGCTTTCTTT. This codes for CASSFSGIPEAFF.

V gene TRBV5-4 combines with J gene TRBJ2-7; 9 bases line up with TRBD2. Germline assignment: CDR1 SGHNT and CDR2 YYREEE (reference sequence). The ends lost 0 bases at V and 0 bases at J; junction bases unmatched: 7. CDR3 length equals 17 residues. The CDR3 sequence is CASSLGIAGVSSYEQYF. CDR3 sequence (DNA): TGTGCCAGCAGCTTGGGCATAGCGGGGGTCAGCTCCTACGAGCAGTACTTC.

CDR3 sequence reads: CSATGQGSEKLFF. Written as DNA, the CDR3 is TGCAGCGCGACGGGACAGGGGAGTGAAAAACTGTTTTTT. The rearrangement uses TRBV29-1 and TRBJ1-4; TRBD1 agrees at 10 bases. This CDR3 spans 13 amino acids. In germline, CDR1 is SQVTM, CDR2 ANQGSEA. Trimming took 7 bases from V and 7 from J; bases not matched to a gene: 6.

The chain combines TRBV6-2 or TRBV6-3 with TRBJ1-4; D possibly corresponds to TRBD1 (6 bases). Trimming left V 7 bases short and J 4 bases short, with 28 bases between. Per the germline V gene, CDR1 is MNHEY and CDR2 is SVGEGT. The CDR3 sequence is 19 residues long. The CDR3 loop is CASTPGGRGGGLDNEKLFF. CDR3 sequence (DNA): TGTGCCAGCACCCCGGGCGGCAGGGGTGGCGGATTGGATAATGAAAAACTGTTTTTT.

V and J are TRBV7-9 and TRBJ1-2; D may be TRBD1 (6 bases). Germline loops: CDR1 SEHNR, CDR2 FQNEAQ (reference sequence). The CDR3 extends over 13 amino acids. V lost 5 bases and J 4 bases, leaving 11 bases between the germline ends. CDR3 bases: TGTGCCAGCAGCCCGGGACAAACCTATGGCTACACCTTC. Translation gives CASSPGQTYGYTF.

This chain uses TRBV2 with TRBJ1-6; the match to TRBD1 covers 9 bases. Trimming cost V 3 bases and J 7 bases; bases outside gene matches: 1. CDR1 and CDR2 (germline): SNHLY, FYNNEI. CDR3 length: 14 amino acids. In DNA, the CDR3 is TGTGCCAGCAGTGACGGGACAGGGAATTCACCCCTCCACTTT. This gives the protein CASSDGTGNSPLHF.

This chain uses TRBV10-3 with TRBJ1-1; D is unclear. The germline gives CDR1 ENHRY, CDR2 SYGVKD. V was clipped by 3 bases and J by 0 bases, with 14 bases between them. The CDR3 covers 16 residues. The CDR3 bases are TGTGCCATCAGTGATAGTAGCTATTCGATGAACACTGAAGCTTTCTTT. Protein product: CAISDSSYSMNTEAFF.

This chain connects TRBV11-3 to TRBJ1-2; 9 positions match TRBD1. This CDR3 comprises 15 residues. Germline V lookup: CDR1 SGHNT, CDR2 YENEEA. The ends lost 4 bases at V and 4 bases at J; junction bases unmatched: 7. The CDR3 reads CASSSWTGEGYGYTF. The CDR3 nucleotides are TGTGCCAGCAGCTCCTGGACAGGGGAGGGCTATGGCTACACCTTC.

The rearrangement joins TRBV19 to TRBJ2-2; D not resolved. Looked up from germline, CDR1 is LNHDA and CDR2 is SQIVND (reference sequence). V was pared by 8 bases and J by 6 bases, with 10 bases between. The length of the CDR3 is 12 residues. The CDR3 DNA is TGTGCCAGTGCGATTGAACCCGGGGAGCTGTTTTTT. The encoded protein is CASAIEPGELFF.

The rearrangement joins TRBV7-2 to TRBJ2-7; D might be TRBD2 (7 bases). The CDR3 length is 16 residues. Trimming left V 3 bases short and J 2 bases short, with 17 bases between. Germline V gives CDR1 SGHTA, CDR2 FQGNSA. The DNA for the CDR3 is TGTGCCAGCAGCTTTCAATCAGGCGGGGGCCCCTACGAGCAGTACTTC. Translation gives CASSFQSGGGPYEQYF.

The chain couples TRBV20-1 to TRBJ2-2; D possibly corresponds to TRBD2 (5 bases). The CDR3 has 12 amino acids. CDR1 is DFQATT, CDR2 SNEGSKA, per germline (reference sequence). V lost 3 bases, J lost 5 bases, and 7 bases lay in between. The CDR3: CSASRETGELFF. DNA of the CDR3: TGCAGTGCTAGTAGGGAGACCGGGGAGCTGTTTTTT.

The chain joins TRBV30 to TRBJ2-7; the D is unclear. The CDR3 spans 13 residues. The V gene lost 0 bases and the J gene lost 3 bases, with 9 bases spanning the gap. Germline CDR1 GTSNPN, CDR2 SVGIG (reference sequence). In DNA, the CDR3 is TGTGCCTGGAGTGTGGCGGTTTTCTACGAGCAGTACTTC. Amino acids: CAWSVAVFYEQYF.

This clone showed up just once. J is TRBJ1-5 and V is TRBV6-5; D gene uncertain. The V and J ends lost 0 bases and 7 bases respectively, with 16 bases between them. Germline assignment: CDR1 MNHEY and CDR2 SVGAGI. The CDR3 totals 16 residues. CDR3 nucleotide sequence: TGTGCCAGCAGTTACTCGGGAGTGGGTTTTGGGCAGCCCCAGCATTTT. Protein sequence: CASSYSGVGFGQPQHF.

This clone was seen only a few times. CDR3 in DNA: TGTGCCAGCAGCTTGCGACTAGCCGAGCCCCACCATGAGCAGTTCTTC. It translates to CASSLRLAEPHHEQFF. The chain couples TRBV7-2 to TRBJ2-1; 7 bases line up with TRBD2. CDR3 length: 16 residues. Germline CDR1 and CDR2: SGHTA and FQGNSA. V was clipped by 3 bases and J by 8 bases; unmatched bases: 13.

The chain recombines TRBV28 with TRBJ1-4, with D tentatively TRBD1 (6 bases). Germline lookup yields CDR1 MDHEN and CDR2 SYDVKM. The V end was cut by 11 bases, the J end by 8 bases, with 12 bases between. The CDR3 runs to 11 residues. CDR3 in DNA: TGTGCCTCTCAGGGGAACGAAAAACTGTTTTTT. This encodes CASQGNEKLFF.

The V gene is TRBV7-2, the J gene TRBJ1-5; D may be TRBD1 (6 bases). The CDR3 sequence is 15 residues long. The V end lost 2 bases, the J end lost 3 bases, and 11 bases lay between the germline ends. Looked up from germline, CDR1 is SGHTA and CDR2 is FQGNSA. The CDR3 DNA is TGTGCCAGCAGCTTACACAGGGCGAACAATCAGCCCCAGCATTTT. This codes for CASSLHRANNQPQHF.